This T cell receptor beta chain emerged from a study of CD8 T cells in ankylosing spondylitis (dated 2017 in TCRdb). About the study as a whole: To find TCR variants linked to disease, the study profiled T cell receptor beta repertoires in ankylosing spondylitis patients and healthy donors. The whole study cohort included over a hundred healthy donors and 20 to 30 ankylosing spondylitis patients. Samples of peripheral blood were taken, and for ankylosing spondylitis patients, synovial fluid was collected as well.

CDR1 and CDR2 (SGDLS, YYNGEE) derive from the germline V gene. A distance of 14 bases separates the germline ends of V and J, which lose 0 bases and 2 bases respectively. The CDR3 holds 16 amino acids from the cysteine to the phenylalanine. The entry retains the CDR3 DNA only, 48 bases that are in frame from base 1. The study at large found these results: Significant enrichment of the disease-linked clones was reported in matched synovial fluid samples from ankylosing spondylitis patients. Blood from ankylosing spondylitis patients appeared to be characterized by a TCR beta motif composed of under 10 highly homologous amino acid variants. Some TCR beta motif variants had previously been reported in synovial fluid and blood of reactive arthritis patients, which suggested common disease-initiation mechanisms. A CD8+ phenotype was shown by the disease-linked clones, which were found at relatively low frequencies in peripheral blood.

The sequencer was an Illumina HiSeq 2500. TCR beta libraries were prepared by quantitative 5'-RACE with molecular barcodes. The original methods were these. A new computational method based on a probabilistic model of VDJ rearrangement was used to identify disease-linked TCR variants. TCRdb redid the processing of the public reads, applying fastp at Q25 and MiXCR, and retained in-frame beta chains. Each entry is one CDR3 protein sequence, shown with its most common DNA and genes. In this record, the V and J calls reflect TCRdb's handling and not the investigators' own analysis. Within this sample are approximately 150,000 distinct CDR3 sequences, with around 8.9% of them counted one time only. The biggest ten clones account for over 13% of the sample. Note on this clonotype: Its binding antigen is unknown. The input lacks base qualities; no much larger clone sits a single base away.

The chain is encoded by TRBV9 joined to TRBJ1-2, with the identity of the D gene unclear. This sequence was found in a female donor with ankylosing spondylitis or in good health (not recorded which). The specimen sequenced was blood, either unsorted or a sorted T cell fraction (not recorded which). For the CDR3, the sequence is CASSVEAWGGNYGYTF. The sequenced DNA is TGTGCCAGCAGCGTAGAAGCCTGGGGTGGGAACTATGGCTACACCTTC.